This note documents a single T cell receptor (beta chain) sequence. Its specificity is not known. The sample comes from a study of human T cells and chemical hapten exposure. At the level of the study: How much TCR each sample yielded varied, mostly because pooled library volumes differed slightly. Whole-study findings and limits: DPC sensitization did not alter TCRs above 1 in 1000 frequency.

The library tagged each cDNA molecule with unique molecular identifiers. In the authors' workflow: A per-sample median of around 91,000 TCRs was observed, with counts ranging from about 23,224 to 690,600. TCRdb re-derived calls from the reads in MiXCR, one entry per CDR3 protein. These V and J calls derive from TCRdb rather than the authors' analysis. The profile shows about 120,000 distinct CDR3 sequences, around 9% of them singletons. The study extracted total RNA from unfractionated whole blood. V dropped 0 bases and J dropped 5 bases, with 8 bases sitting between them. The CDR3 consists of 13 residues. The germline V gene has CDR1 SGHRS and CDR2 YFSETQ.

The clonotype was recovered from a human donor in good health. Some clones in this sample may be carry-over from other donors' samples. Material: whole blood. V usage is TRBV5-1 and J usage is TRBJ2-5, with D tentatively TRBD2 (5 bases). CDR3 in amino acids: CASSLGGKETQYF. CDR3 bases: TGCGCCAGCAGCTTGGGAGGGAAGGAGACCCAGTACTTC. Full variable domain (outside the CDR3, taken from reference TRBV5-1 and TRBJ2-5): KAGVTQTPRYLIKTRGQQVTLSCSPISGHRSVSWYQQTPGQGLQFLFEYFSETQRNKGNFPGRFSGRQFSNSRSEMNVSTLELGDSALYLCASSLGGKETQYFGPGTRLLVL.